Each of the 26 T cell receptor beta chains below was sequenced from the same sample in a study of technical replicates of blood from a handful of donors. The data were produced by immunoSEQ multiplex PCR, yet TCRdb's version contains in-frame clones alone and is incomplete. The sample lists approximately 82,000 clones, over 90% occurring once. Sequencing was done on a sample of T cells isolated from PBMCs. These receptors all stem from a human donor in good health.

CDR3 amino acids: CASSQGQGTGQEAFF. CDR3 DNA sequence: TGTGCCAGCAGCCAGGGACAGGGGACGGGACAGGAAGCTTTCTTT. This rearrangement joins TRBV7-3 to TRBJ1-1, with 10 bases identical to TRBD1. The CDR3 is 15 amino acids. CDR1 and CDR2 (germline): SGHTA, FQGTGA. V shed 5 bases and J 8 bases; nucleotides not matched to a gene: 11.

This chain connects TRBV27 to TRBJ2-7, with D maybe TRBD1 (6 bases). This CDR3 has 16 residues. The V gene's germline CDR1 is MNHEY and CDR2 SMNVEV (reference sequence). V lost 3 bases and J 2 bases, leaving 17 bases between the germline ends. Written as DNA, the CDR3 is TGTGCCAGCAGTTTGAGAGGGGGTGATAACCCCTACGAGCAGTACTTC. Its protein product is CASSLRGGDNPYEQYF.

The rearrangement links TRBV2 to TRBJ2-1, with 7 bases aligning to TRBD2. The CDR3 runs to 15 residues. V trimming: 5 bases; J trimming: 7 bases; junction bases outside the gene matches: 11. CDR1 is SNHLY and CDR2 is FYNNEI in the germline V gene. The CDR3 DNA reads TGTGCCAGCAGTCCCTGGGGGGAGGGCCAGAATGAGCAGTTCTTC. Its protein is CASSPWGEGQNEQFF.

The rearrangement links TRBV6-5 to TRBJ2-6; D call uncertain. This CDR3 is 13 amino acids long. Germline values: CDR1 MNHEY, CDR2 SVGAGI. Trimming took 7 bases from V and 4 from J, leaving 8 bases between them. CDR3 DNA sequence: TGTGCCAGCATGGGCGCCGGGGCCAACGTCCTGACTTTC. This gives the protein CASMGAGANVLTF.

The CDR3 here is CASSFASSANEQFF. The CDR3 DNA is TGTGCCAGCAGTTTTGCGTCTAGCGCCAATGAGCAGTTCTTC. The V gene is TRBV28, the J gene TRBJ2-1; D possibly corresponds to TRBD2 (6 bases). Germline assignment: CDR1 MDHEN and CDR2 SYDVKM. V gave up 3 bases and J gave up 6 bases, with 12 bases separating them. The CDR3 length is 14 residues.

This chain uses TRBV11-2 with TRBJ2-3; D unclear. The length of the CDR3 is 12 residues. V was pared by 1 base and J by 4 bases, with 3 bases between. The germline gives CDR1 SGHAT, CDR2 FQNNGV. The CDR3 here is CASSLAPDTQYF. In DNA, the CDR3 is TGTGCCAGCAGCTTAGCTCCAGATACGCAGTATTTT.

The chain uses TRBV7-8 and TRBJ2-2; D perhaps matches TRBD1 (5 bases). V was trimmed by 5 bases and J by 3 bases, leaving 16 bases between them. The CDR3 runs 16 residues. Looked up from germline, CDR1 is SGHVS and CDR2 is FQNEAQ. The CDR3 nucleotides are TGTGCCAGCAGCCCCCCCGCCCAGGGTTACACCGGGGAGCTGTTTTTT. Its translation: CASSPPAQGYTGELFF.

CDR3 bases: TGTGCCAGCAGCCCACTCCACCCCGGGAGTTACAATGAGCAGTTCTTC. This sequence encodes CASSPLHPGSYNEQFF. This sequence joins TRBV7-3 and TRBJ2-1; D is possibly TRBD2 (6 bases). The CDR3 sequence is 16 residues long. Trimming removed 5 bases from V and 4 bases from J, with 18 bases in between. The germline CDR1 and CDR2 sequences are SGHTA and FQGTGA.

The chain has TRBV7-9 and TRBJ2-7; 9 bases fit TRBD1. The junction had 8 bases not matched to a gene; V was cut back by 5 bases and J by 6 bases. Germline V gene lookup returns CDR1 SEHNR and CDR2 FQNEAQ (reference sequence). This CDR3 contains 14 residues. CDR3 sequence (DNA): TGTGCCAGCAGCGGGGACAGGGAAATAAGCGAGCAGTACTTC. Amino acids: CASSGDREISEQYF.

This chain links TRBV5-6 with TRBJ2-2; 11 bases map to TRBD2. Germline CDR1 SGHDT, CDR2 YYEEEE. The CDR3 runs 16 residues. V shed 0 bases and J 5 bases; nucleotides not matched to a gene: 3. This CDR3 is CASSLELAGDTGELFF. As DNA, the CDR3 is TGTGCCAGCAGCTTGGAACTAGCGGGAGATACCGGGGAGCTGTTTTTT.

The V gene is TRBV18, the J gene TRBJ1-2, with 8 nucleotides matching TRBD1. V was clipped by 6 bases and J by 7 bases; unmatched bases: 13. This CDR3 region has 15 residues. The V gene's germline CDR1 is KGHSH and CDR2 LQKENI. The CDR3: CASSPEGTGGLGYTF. CDR3 in DNA: TGTGCCAGCTCGCCGGAAGGCACAGGGGGTCTTGGCTACACCTTC.

The chain recombines TRBV9 with TRBJ2-1, with D possibly being TRBD1 (5 bases). The length of the CDR3 is 14 residues. Germline V gene sequence: CDR1 SGDLS, CDR2 YYNGEE. V dropped 0 bases and J dropped 3 bases, with 7 bases sitting between them. The CDR3 DNA is TGTGCCAGCAGCGTAGACACAGGCTACAATGAGCAGTTCTTC. This encodes CASSVDTGYNEQFF.

V and J are TRBV19 and TRBJ2-7, with TRBD2 identical over 14 bases. CDR3 size: 17 residues. V lost 4 bases, J lost 5 bases, and 10 bases stayed unmatched. From germline, CDR1 is LNHDA and CDR2 SQIVND (reference sequence). Here the CDR3 reads CASSKGLAGGLLNEQYF. Written as DNA, the CDR3 is TGTGCCAGTAGTAAAGGACTAGCGGGAGGCCTCTTGAACGAGCAGTACTTC.

In DNA form, the CDR3 reads TGCGCCAGCAGCCAAGAGTCGCTCCCGGGAGGGGCAGAGACCCAGTACTTC. This translates into CASSQESLPGGAETQYF. This chain links TRBV4-1 with TRBJ2-5, with TRBD2 identical over 8 bases. Unmatched junction bases numbered 10, after V lost 0 bases and J lost 4 bases. The germline V gene encodes CDR1 MGHRA and CDR2 YSYEKL. CDR3 length: 17 amino acids.

The chain recombines TRBV28 with TRBJ2-7, with 11 bases matching TRBD2. Germline values: CDR1 MDHEN, CDR2 SYDVKM. The CDR3 has 16 residues. V shed 5 bases, J shed 4 bases, and the junction held 10 bases outside the gene matches. The CDR3 DNA is TGTGCCAGCAGTCCAAGGGGGGTAGCGGGAGGGTACGAGCAGTACTTC. This encodes CASSPRGVAGGYEQYF. The whole variable domain, remainder taken from reference TRBV28 and TRBJ2-7, is DVKVTQSSRYLVKRTGEKVFLECVQDMDHENMFWYRQDPGLGLRLIYFSYDVKMKEKGDIPEGYSVSREKKERFSLILESASTNQTSMYLCASSPRGVAGGYEQYFGPGTRLTVT.

The genes are TRBV5-4 and TRBJ2-3; 8 nucleotides line up with TRBD2. From germline, CDR1 is SGHNT and CDR2 YYREEE (reference sequence). Trimming removed 10 bases from V and 5 bases from J; junction bases left unmatched: 9. CDR3 size: 13 residues. CDR3 sequence: CAWQREQVDTQYF. CDR3 in DNA: TGTGCCTGGCAGCGGGAGCAGGTAGATACGCAGTATTTT.

This clone was seen only once. The genes are TRBV6-1 and TRBJ1-2; TRBD1 might be the D (5 bases). The germline gives CDR1 MNHNS, CDR2 SASEGT. The CDR3 spans 15 residues. Deletions cut 1 base from V and 5 bases from J, with 14 bases between. CDR3 nucleotides: TGTGCCAGCAGTGAAGATCAGGGAGGAAGTTATGGCTACACCTTC. Protein: CASSEDQGGSYGYTF.

The V gene is TRBV9, the J gene TRBJ2-7; possible D gene TRBD1, 5 bases. CDR1 is SGDLS, CDR2 YYNGEE, per germline. The ends were cut back, 3 bases at V and 0 bases at J, with 28 bases in the middle. The CDR3 runs 20 residues. The CDR3: CASSAGGPTDPLILSYEQYF. DNA of the CDR3: TGTGCCAGCAGCGCCGGCGGCCCGACAGATCCACTCATACTCTCCTACGAGCAGTACTTC.

The rearrangement links TRBV11-2 to TRBJ2-3; a weak D match, TRBD1 (6 bases). CDR1 and CDR2 (germline): SGHAT, FQNNGV. This CDR3 spans 15 amino acids. V lost 6 bases and J 1 base, leaving 14 bases between the germline ends. CDR3 amino acids: CASSPGGEGTDTQYF. DNA of the CDR3: TGTGCCAGCAGTCCTGGGGGCGAAGGCACAGATACGCAGTATTTT.

This sequence joins TRBV11-3 and TRBJ1-1; no reliable D call. This CDR3 region has 13 residues. Germline CDR1 is SGHNT and CDR2 is YENEEA. The V gene lost 6 bases and the J gene lost 3 bases, with 11 bases spanning the gap. The CDR3 DNA follows: TGTGCCAGCAGGAAAGTCGGGTACACTGAAGCTTTCTTT. Its protein product is CASRKVGYTEAFF. The full variable domain, its missing parts supplied by reference TRBV11-3 and TRBJ1-1, is EAGVVQSPRYKIIEKKQPVAFWCNPISGHNTLYWYLQNLGQGPELLIRYENEEAVDDSQLPKDRFSAERLKGVDSTLKIQPAELGDSAVYLCASRKVGYTEAFFGQGTRLTVV.

The chain is built from TRBV9 and TRBJ2-7; 14 bases fit TRBD2. Trimming removed 0 bases from V and 2 bases from J; junction bases left unmatched: 1. Germline CDR1 and CDR2: SGDLS and YYNGEE. The CDR3 has 16 amino acids. CDR3: CASSVGGLAGAYEQYF. DNA of the CDR3: TGTGCCAGCAGCGTAGGGGGACTAGCGGGAGCCTACGAGCAGTACTTC.

This clone appeared a single time. This rearrangement joins TRBV27 to TRBJ1-2; no clear D. Per the germline V gene, CDR1 is MNHEY and CDR2 is SMNVEV (reference sequence). This CDR3 comprises 12 residues. V lost 5 bases and J lost 2, with 6 bases in between. This CDR3 is CASSGLNYGYTF. The CDR3 coding sequence is TGTGCCAGCAGTGGCCTGAACTATGGCTACACCTTC.

V is TRBV4-3 and J is TRBJ1-2; D might be TRBD1 (6 bases). The germline V gene has CDR1 LGHNA and CDR2 YSLEER. CDR3 length equals 17 residues. Trimming stripped 1 base from V and 4 bases from J, with 19 bases between. The CDR3 here is CASSQAVGAGVAYGYTF. CDR3 coding DNA: TGCGCCAGCAGCCAAGCGGTAGGGGCAGGGGTAGCCTATGGCTACACCTTC.

This chain joins TRBV27 and TRBJ2-3, with D uncertain. The CDR3 length is 12 residues. Germline CDR1 MNHEY, CDR2 SMNVEV (reference sequence). Trimming stripped 4 bases from V and 2 bases from J, with 4 bases between. CDR3 residues: CASSSVTDTQYF. DNA for the CDR3: TGTGCCAGCAGTTCAGTCACAGATACGCAGTATTTT.

This clone has just one count. The chain has TRBV29-1 and TRBJ2-7, with TRBD2 identical over 10 bases. With V trimmed by 3 bases and J by 3 bases, 2 bases remained unmatched. This CDR3 is 13 amino acids long. Germline CDR1 SQVTM, CDR2 ANQGSEA. The CDR3 here is CSVERTSGYEQYF. The CDR3 DNA reads as TGCAGCGTTGAGAGGACTAGCGGCTACGAGCAGTACTTC.

The chain employs TRBV4-1 and TRBJ2-1; 8 bases match TRBD2. There are 18 residues in the CDR3. The ends lost 1 base at V and 8 bases at J; junction bases unmatched: 16. Germline V gives CDR1 MGHRA, CDR2 YSYEKL. The DNA for the CDR3 is TGCGCCAGCAGCCAAGGGTTAACTAGCGGTCTCGGAGTGGATGAGCAGTTCTTC. This codes for CASSQGLTSGLGVDEQFF.